The rows below give T cell receptor beta chains drawn from one sample of a study of T cell changes during pregnancy in multiple sclerosis. Sequenced by immunoSEQ multiplex PCR; TCRdb stores in-frame clones only, minus some. The sample shows 45,000 or so clones, about 88% of them seen only once. The sample here was CD4+ T cells from peripheral blood mononuclear cells, taken after pregnancy. All receptors come from a female donor with multiple sclerosis, enrolled in a pregnancy study. The CDR3 runs from the conserved cysteine through the conserved F or W. A D gene is named only where the DNA matches it firmly. Clone size is not always given. Where it is, it says once, few, many or a class for expanded clones.

cdr3_nt cdr3_aa v_call clone_size d_call j_call
TGTGCCAGTAGTATACAGACTAGCGGTTTGAATGAGCAGTTCTTC CASSIQTSGLNEQFF TRBV19 . TRBD2 TRBJ2-1
TGTGCCTGCCCCACAGGGGGTAGAGGAGACGGCTACACCTTC CACPTGGRGDGYTF TRBV30 . TRBD1 TRBJ1-2
TGTGCCAGTACACAAAGAGGGGCCAACGTCCTGACTTTC CASTQRGANVLTF TRBV21-1 . . TRBJ2-6
TGTGCCAGCAGCCAAGATGCTAGCGAGTGGAATGAGCAGTTCTTC CASSQDASEWNEQFF TRBV4-2 . . TRBJ2-1
TGCGCCAGCAGGACCGCTAGCGGGGGGCCCGGGGAGCTGTTTTTT CASRTASGGPGELFF TRBV5-1 . TRBD2 TRBJ2-2
TGTGCCAGCAGAAACAGGGTGGGTCAGCCCCAGCATTTT CASRNRVGQPQHF TRBV6-5 . . TRBJ1-5
TGTGCCAGCAGCCAGCACCCCCGGGGTAACACCGGGGAGCTGTTTTTT CASSQHPRGNTGELFF TRBV7-2 . . TRBJ2-2
TGTGCCAGCAGCCCACCGGGAAATACGCAGTATTTT CASSPPGNTQYF TRBV14 . . TRBJ2-3
TGTGCCAGCTGCCGGACTCGAACGAACACTGAAGCTTTCTTT CASCRTRTNTEAFF TRBV27 . . TRBJ1-1
TGTGCCAGCTCACCCCTAGCGGGTTCGAGAGGGGGCACAGATACGCAGTATTTT CASSPLAGSRGGTDTQYF TRBV18 . TRBD2 TRBJ2-3
TGTGCCAGCAGCTTAATCGGGACAGGGGTTAATTCACCCCTCCACTTT CASSLIGTGVNSPLHF TRBV5-6 few TRBD1 TRBJ1-6
TGTGCCAGCAGCTTCGCTGGGCTAGCGGGAGTAGGAGATACGCAGTATTTT CASSFAGLAGVGDTQYF TRBV7-3 . TRBD2 TRBJ2-3
TGTGCAAGTCGCTTGGGACTAGCGGGAGAGGGCGAGCAGTACTTC CASRLGLAGEGEQYF TRBV12-2 . . TRBJ2-7
TGTGCCAGTAGTAGTAGCGGGAGGGCCTGGTCCAATGAGCAGTTCTTC CASSSSGRAWSNEQFF TRBV19 . TRBD2 TRBJ2-1
TGCGCCAGCAGCGCACTAGCGGGAGTTCCAGATACGCAGTATTTT CASSALAGVPDTQYF TRBV5-1 . TRBD2 TRBJ2-3
TGTGCCAGCAGCGAAGAACAGGGGAAGACCCAGTACTTC CASSEEQGKTQYF TRBV7-8 once TRBD1 TRBJ2-5
TGTGCCAGCAGCTTAGCTATGGGCGGGATGACAGATACGCAGTATTTT CASSLAMGGMTDTQYF TRBV7-2 few . TRBJ2-3
TGTGCCAGCAGCGTTAGCGGACCCTACAATGAGCAGTTCTTC CASSVSGPYNEQFF TRBV9 . . TRBJ2-1
TGTGCCTGGACTCTACCTGTAGGGGGACCCCAGTATGGCTACACCTTC CAWTLPVGGPQYGYTF TRBV30 . . TRBJ1-2
TGTGCCAGTAGTATGGCGGGGACAAGGGGGCGAAGCAATCAGCCCCAGCATTTT CASSMAGTRGRSNQPQHF TRBV19 . TRBD1 TRBJ1-5
TGTGCCATCAGCCCCCGGGGGGAGGGCCTGGAGACCCAGTACTTC CAISPRGEGLETQYF TRBV10-3 . TRBD2 TRBJ2-5
TGTGCCAGTCAAGGCAGGGCTGGGGCCAACGTCCTGACTTTC CASQGRAGANVLTF TRBV2 . . TRBJ2-6
TGTGCCAGCAGCTCGGACAGATACAATGAGCAGTTCTTC CASSSDRYNEQFF TRBV5-6 . . TRBJ2-1
TGTGCCAGCTCACCAGGGGCGGGAGTCTCAGATACGCAGTATTTT CASSPGAGVSDTQYF TRBV18 . TRBD2 TRBJ2-3
TGTGCCAGCAGCTTGGCCAGAAGAAAACCGGGGGAGCAGTACTTC CASSLARRKPGEQYF TRBV5-4 . . TRBJ2-7